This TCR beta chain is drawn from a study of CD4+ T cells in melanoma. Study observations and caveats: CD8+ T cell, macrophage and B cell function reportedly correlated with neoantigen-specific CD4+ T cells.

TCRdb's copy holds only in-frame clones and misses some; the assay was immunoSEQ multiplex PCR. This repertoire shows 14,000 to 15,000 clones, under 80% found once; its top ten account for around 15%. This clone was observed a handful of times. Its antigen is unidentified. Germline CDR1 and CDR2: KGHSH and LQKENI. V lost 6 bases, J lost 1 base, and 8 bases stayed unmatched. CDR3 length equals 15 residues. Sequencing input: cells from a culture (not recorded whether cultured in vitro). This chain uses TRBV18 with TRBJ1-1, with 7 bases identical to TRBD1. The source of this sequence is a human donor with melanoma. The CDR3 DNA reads TGTGCCAGCTCCCGACAGGGCGGGCGGAACACTGAAGCTTTCTTT. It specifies CASSRQGGRNTEAFF.